The 11 T cell receptor beta chains reported below all come from one sample, sequenced in a study of CD8+ T cells in alopecia areata. The sequencing template was cDNA reverse transcribed from extracted RNA. TCRdb keeps only in-frame clones here, not all; method: immunoSEQ multiplex PCR. Of approximately 150,000 clones in the sample, 51% were seen once. The starting material was CD4+ T cells sorted from blood, obtained at week 0. These receptors originate from a human donor with alopecia areata.

The chain recombines TRBV7-2 with TRBJ2-7; TRBD2 matches 9 bases. Trimming removed 5 bases from V and 10 bases from J; junction bases left unmatched: 15. Germline values: CDR1 SGHTA, CDR2 FQGNSA. The CDR3 is 15 residues long. CDR3 sequence: CASSPLAGSSLRQYF. The DNA for the CDR3 is TGTGCCAGCAGCCCCCTAGCGGGGAGCTCTCTGCGACAGTACTTC.

V gene TRBV30 combines with J gene TRBJ1-2; TRBD1 matches 9 bases. The CDR3 is 12 residues long. The germline V gene encodes CDR1 GTSNPN and CDR2 SVGIG (reference sequence). The CDR3, as DNA: TGTGCGCATACAGGGGGCGCGTCTGGCTACACCTTC. Its translation is CAHTGGASGYTF.

This clone was recorded once. At one boundary the junction diverges from the germline segment, which might be a read error. The genes are TRBV25-1 and TRBJ2-1; 11 nucleotides agree with TRBD2. The CDR3 contains 17 residues. Germline CDR1 MGHDK, CDR2 SYGVNS. CDR3 sequence reads: CASSENSGGVSHNEQFF. DNA of the CDR3: TGTGCCAGCAGTGAAAATAGCGGGGGGGTCTCCCACAATGAGCAGTTCTTC.

On this clone itself: Distinct nucleotide sequences in the sample also encode this CDR3. The chain couples TRBV5-1 to TRBJ1-3; D is uncertain. The germline gives CDR1 SGHRS, CDR2 YFSETQ. V shed 7 bases and J shed 0 bases, with 8 bases lying between them. CDR3 size: 13 residues. The CDR3 protein is CASSSGSGNTIYF. The CDR3 coding sequence is TGCGCCAGCTCAAGTGGCTCTGGAAACACCATATATTTT.

This clone was detected only a few times. V and J are TRBV2 and TRBJ2-5, with D possibly TRBD1 on 6 matching bases. The ends were cut back, 5 bases at V and 5 bases at J, with 9 bases in the middle. This CDR3 contains 12 residues. Germline-derived CDR1 and CDR2 are SNHLY and FYNNEI. The CDR3 DNA follows: TGTGCCAGCAGTTGGGGGCATGAGACCCAGTACTTC. Its protein is CASSWGHETQYF.

In this sample, this clone turned up a few times. The rearrangement joins TRBV23-1 to TRBJ1-1; 8 nucleotides match TRBD1. TRBV23-1 is an ORF, and what it does is uncertain. The CDR3 totals 13 residues. V shed 5 bases and J 6 bases; nucleotides not matched to a gene: 5. The CDR3 reads CASSSGQGSEAFF. Here the CDR3 DNA reads TGCGCCAGCAGTTCAGGACAGGGATCTGAAGCTTTCTTT.

This clone has just a few counts. The chain couples TRBV29-1 to TRBJ2-5; 8 bases are shared with TRBD2. This CDR3 is 15 amino acids long. CDR1 is SQVTM, CDR2 ANQGSEA, per germline. The V and J ends lost 2 bases and 4 bases, in that order; junction bases with no gene match: 9. This chain's CDR3 is CSVEKSSGILETQYF. The CDR3 nucleotides are TGCAGCGTTGAAAAGAGTAGCGGGATCTTAGAGACCCAGTACTTC.

The chain links TRBV29-1 to TRBJ2-7, with 11 bases that match TRBD2. The CDR3 has 13 residues. The trim removed 4 bases at V and 1 base at J, leaving 0 bases unmatched. Germline V gene sequence: CDR1 SQVTM, CDR2 ANQGSEA. Here the CDR3 DNA reads TGCAGCGTTGGACTAGCGGGATCCTACGAGCAGTACTTC. It encodes CSVGLAGSYEQYF.

The chain has TRBV29-1 and TRBJ2-5; D may be TRBD2 (5 bases). Germline CDR1 and CDR2: SQVTM and ANQGSEA. The CDR3 spans 11 residues. Trimming cost V 2 bases and J 9 bases, with 10 bases left between them. This chain's CDR3 is CSVEFSEAQYF. The CDR3 coding sequence is TGCAGCGTTGAATTTAGCGAGGCCCAGTACTTC.

This clone was counted a few times. This rearrangement joins TRBV6-5 to TRBJ1-2; TRBD1 might be the D (5 bases). Trimming stripped 6 bases from V and 5 bases from J, with 19 bases between. The germline gives CDR1 MNHEY, CDR2 SVGAGI. The CDR3 runs to 15 residues. The CDR3 region is CASRSLAGGYYGYTF. The CDR3 DNA reads TGTGCCAGCAGGTCACTTGCGGGGGGGTATTATGGCTACACCTTC.

This clone was counted a few times. This rearrangement joins TRBV29-1 to TRBJ2-1; 7 bases match TRBD2. The germline gives CDR1 SQVTM, CDR2 ANQGSEA. CDR3 length equals 12 residues. Germline trimming cut 4 bases from V and 10 bases from J; bases unmatched to any gene: 7. The CDR3 coding sequence is TGCAGCGTTGGGGGAGGGTTAGAGGAGCAGTTCTTC. It codes for CSVGGGLEEQFF.